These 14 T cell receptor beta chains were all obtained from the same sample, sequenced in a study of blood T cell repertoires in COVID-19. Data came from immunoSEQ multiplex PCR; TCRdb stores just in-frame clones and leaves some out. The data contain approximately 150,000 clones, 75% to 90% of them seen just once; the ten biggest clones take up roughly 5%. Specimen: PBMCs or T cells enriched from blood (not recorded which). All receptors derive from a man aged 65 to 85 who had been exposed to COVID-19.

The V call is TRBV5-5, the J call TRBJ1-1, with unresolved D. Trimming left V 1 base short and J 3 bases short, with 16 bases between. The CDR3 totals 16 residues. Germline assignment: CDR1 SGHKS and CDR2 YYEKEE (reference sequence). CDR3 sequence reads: CASSLTPRTSDTEAFF. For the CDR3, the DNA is TGTGCCAGCAGCTTGACCCCGCGGACTTCGGACACTGAAGCTTTCTTT.

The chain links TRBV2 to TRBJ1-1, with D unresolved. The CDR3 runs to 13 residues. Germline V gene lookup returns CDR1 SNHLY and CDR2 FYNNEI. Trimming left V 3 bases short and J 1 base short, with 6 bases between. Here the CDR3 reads CASSEGRNTEAFF. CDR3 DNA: TGTGCCAGCAGTGAGGGCAGGAACACTGAAGCTTTCTTT.

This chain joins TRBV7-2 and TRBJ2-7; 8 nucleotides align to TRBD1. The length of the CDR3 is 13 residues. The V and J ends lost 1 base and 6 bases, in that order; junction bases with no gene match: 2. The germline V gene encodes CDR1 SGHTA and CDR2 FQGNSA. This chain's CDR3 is CASSLDRGIEQYF. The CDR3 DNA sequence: TGTGCCAGCAGCTTAGACAGGGGGATCGAGCAGTACTTC.

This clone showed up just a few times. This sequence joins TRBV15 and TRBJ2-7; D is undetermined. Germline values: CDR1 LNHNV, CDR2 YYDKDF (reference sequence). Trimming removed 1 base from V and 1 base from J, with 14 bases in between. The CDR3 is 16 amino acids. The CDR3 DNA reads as TGTGCCACCAGCAGAGGTGCCAGGTTTGGGTCCTACGAGCAGTACTTC. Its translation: CATSRGARFGSYEQYF. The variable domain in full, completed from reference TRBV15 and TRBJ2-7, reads DAMVIQNPRYQVTQFGKPVTLSCSQTLNHNVMYWYQQKSSQAPKLLFHYYDKDFNNEADTPDNFQSRRPNTSFCFLDIRSPGLGDTAMYLCATSRGARFGSYEQYFGPGTRLTVT.

The CDR3 sequence: CASSPRGVSSYEQYF. The CDR3 DNA follows: TGTGCCAGCAGTCCACGCGGCGTGAGCTCCTACGAGCAGTACTTC. The rearrangement uses TRBV25-1 and TRBJ2-7, with D unclear. V was pared by 5 bases and J by 0 bases, with 14 bases between. The CDR3 consists of 15 residues. Germline CDR1 is MGHDK and CDR2 is SYGVNS.

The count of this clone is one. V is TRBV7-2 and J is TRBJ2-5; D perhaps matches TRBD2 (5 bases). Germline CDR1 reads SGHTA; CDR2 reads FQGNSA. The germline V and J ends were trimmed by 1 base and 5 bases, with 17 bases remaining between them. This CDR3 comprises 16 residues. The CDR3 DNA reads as TGTGCCAGCAGCTTAGGTGGAGGAATTAGTAGCGAGACCCAGTACTTC. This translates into CASSLGGGISSETQYF.

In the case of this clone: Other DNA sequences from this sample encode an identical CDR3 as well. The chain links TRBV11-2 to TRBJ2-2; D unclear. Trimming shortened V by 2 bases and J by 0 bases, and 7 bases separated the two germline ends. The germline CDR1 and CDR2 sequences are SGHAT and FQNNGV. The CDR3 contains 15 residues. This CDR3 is CASSLLASNTGELFF. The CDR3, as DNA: TGTGCCAGCAGCTTACTGGCCTCGAACACCGGGGAGCTGTTTTTT.

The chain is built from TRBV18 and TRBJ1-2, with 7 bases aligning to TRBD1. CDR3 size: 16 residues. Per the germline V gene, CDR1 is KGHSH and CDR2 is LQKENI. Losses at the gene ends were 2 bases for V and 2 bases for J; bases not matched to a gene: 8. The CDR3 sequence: CASSPGNRGTNYGYTF. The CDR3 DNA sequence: TGTGCCAGCTCACCAGGAAACAGGGGAACCAACTATGGCTACACCTTC.

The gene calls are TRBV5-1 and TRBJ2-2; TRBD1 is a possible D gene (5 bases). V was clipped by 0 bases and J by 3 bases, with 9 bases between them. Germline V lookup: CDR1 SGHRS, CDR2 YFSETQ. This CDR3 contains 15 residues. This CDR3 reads CASSLVQDHTGELFF. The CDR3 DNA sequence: TGCGCCAGCAGCTTGGTACAGGACCACACCGGGGAGCTGTTTTTT. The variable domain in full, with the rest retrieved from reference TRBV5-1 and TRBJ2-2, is KAGVTQTPRYLIKTRGQQVTLSCSPISGHRSVSWYQQTPGQGLQFLFEYFSETQRNKGNFPGRFSGRQFSNSRSEMNVSTLELGDSALYLCASSLVQDHTGELFFGEGSRLTVL.

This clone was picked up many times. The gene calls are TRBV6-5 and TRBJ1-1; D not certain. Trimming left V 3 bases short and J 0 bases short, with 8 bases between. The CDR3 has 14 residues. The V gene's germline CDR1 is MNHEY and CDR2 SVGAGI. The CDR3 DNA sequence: TGTGCCAGCAGTTATGACACCCTGAACACTGAAGCTTTCTTT. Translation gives CASSYDTLNTEAFF.

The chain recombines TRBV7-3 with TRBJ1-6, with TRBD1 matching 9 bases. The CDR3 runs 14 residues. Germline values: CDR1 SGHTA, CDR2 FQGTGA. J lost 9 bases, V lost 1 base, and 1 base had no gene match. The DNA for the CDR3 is TGTGCCAGCAGCTTAAAGGGACAGGGTTCACCCCTCCACTTT. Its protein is CASSLKGQGSPLHF.

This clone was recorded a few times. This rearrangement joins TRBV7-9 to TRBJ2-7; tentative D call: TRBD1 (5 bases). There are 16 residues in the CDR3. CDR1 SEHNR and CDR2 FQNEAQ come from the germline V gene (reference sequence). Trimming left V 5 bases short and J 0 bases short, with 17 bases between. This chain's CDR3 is CASSLSRGEISYEQYF. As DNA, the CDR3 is TGTGCCAGCAGCCTCTCAAGGGGTGAAATCTCCTACGAGCAGTACTTC.

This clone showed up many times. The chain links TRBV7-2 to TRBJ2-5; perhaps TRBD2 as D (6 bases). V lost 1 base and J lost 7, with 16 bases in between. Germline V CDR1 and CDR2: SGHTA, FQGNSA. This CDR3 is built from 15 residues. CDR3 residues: CASSLGGESRGTQYF. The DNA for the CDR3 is TGTGCCAGCAGCTTAGGCGGGGAGAGCCGGGGGACCCAGTACTTC.

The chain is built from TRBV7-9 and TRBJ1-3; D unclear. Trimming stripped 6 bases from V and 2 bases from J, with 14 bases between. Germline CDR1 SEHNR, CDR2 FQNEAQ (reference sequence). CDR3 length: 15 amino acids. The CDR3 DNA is TGTGCCAGCAGACTACACGGCGGCACTGGAAACACCATATATTTT. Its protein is CASRLHGGTGNTIYF.